The 31 T cell receptor beta chains below all came from one sample that was sequenced in a study of shared clonotypes between healthy human individuals. The data were produced by immunoSEQ multiplex PCR, yet TCRdb's version contains in-frame clones alone and is incomplete. The data show some 1 million clones, around 75% seen once. The source material was memory CD4+ T cells sorted from blood. The sample's subset: CD45RA-negative fraction. The receptors derive from a man aged 18 to 29 in good health.

V is TRBV2 and J is TRBJ1-2; weak D call: TRBD1 (5 bases). The CDR3 length is 15 residues. Trimming pared 5 bases from V and 8 bases from J, leaving 21 bases between. CDR1 is SNHLY, CDR2 FYNNEI, per germline. CDR3 loop: CASSPRTSGGIGYTF. The CDR3 DNA sequence: TGTGCCAGCAGTCCTCGGACATCGGGGGGAATCGGCTACACCTTC.

The CDR3 DNA reads TGTGCCAGCAGCTTCGGGGGGGACTCCTACAATGAGCAGTTCTTC. It is translated as CASSFGGDSYNEQFF. The chain combines TRBV11-2 with TRBJ2-1; 8 bases are a match to TRBD2. CDR1 is SGHAT, CDR2 FQNNGV, per germline. Trimming removed 3 bases from V and 0 bases from J; junction bases left unmatched: 1. The CDR3 has 15 residues.

On this clone itself: A read error may be the cause here, since a much bigger clone is one base away. Other DNA sequences in the sample encode the same CDR3. This chain joins TRBV5-3 and TRBJ1-5; possible D gene TRBD1, 5 bases. TRBV5-3 counts as an open reading frame of uncertain function. The CDR3 runs 17 residues. V was pared by 4 bases and J by 2 bases, with 19 bases between. In nucleotides, the CDR3 is TGTGCCAGAAGCCTGGGTCCTCCAGGGATGGGCAATCAGCCCCAGCATTTT. Its protein product is CARSLGPPGMGNQPQHF.

The rearrangement joins TRBV7-2 to TRBJ2-3; 8 bases fit TRBD2. The CDR3 spans 15 residues. Unmatched junction bases numbered 4, after V lost 4 bases and J lost 1 base. CDR1 SGHTA and CDR2 FQGNSA come from the germline V gene. The CDR3 nucleotides read TGTGCCAGCAGCTCCGGGGGGGCAGGCACAGATACGCAGTATTTT. Its protein product is CASSSGGAGTDTQYF. The variable domain in full, completed from reference TRBV7-2 and TRBJ2-3, reads GAGVSQSPSNKVTEKGKDVELRCDPISGHTALYWYRQSLGQGLEFLIYFQGNSAPDKSGLPSDRFSAERTGGSVSTLTIQRTQQEDSAVYLCASSSGGAGTDTQYFGPGTRLTVL.

Note on this clone: The same CDR3 is also encoded by other DNA sequences in this sample. This chain links TRBV7-2 with TRBJ2-2; D gene uncertain. Germline CDR1 SGHTA, CDR2 FQGNSA. The CDR3 totals 13 residues. Between the trimmed V and J ends, which lost 4 bases and 0 bases, there was a span of 3 bases. The CDR3: CASSSPNTGELFF. CDR3 bases: TGTGCCAGCAGCTCACCGAACACCGGGGAGCTGTTTTTT.

As for this clone: A read error may explain this, as a much larger clone is one base away. The chain joins TRBV6-6 to TRBJ1-5; 9 bases align to TRBD1. The V segment lost 6 bases and the J segment 3 bases; nucleotides outside the gene matches: 6. The germline V gene encodes CDR1 MNHNY and CDR2 SVGAGI (reference sequence). The CDR3 is 15 amino acids. The CDR3 is CASSPGTGLNQPQHF. The CDR3 DNA reads TGTGCCAGCAGCCCCGGGACAGGGCTCAATCAGCCCCAGCATTTT.

J is TRBJ2-7 and V is TRBV11-2; 8 bases map to TRBD2. This CDR3 comprises 14 residues. Germline-derived CDR1 and CDR2 are SGHAT and FQNNGV. With 1 base clipped from V and 7 bases from J, the junction kept 6 bases outside the gene matches. CDR3 sequence reads: CASSLGRTSREQYF. The CDR3 DNA sequence: TGTGCCAGCAGCTTAGGTAGGACTAGCCGGGAGCAGTACTTC.

The chain links TRBV7-9 to TRBJ1-1, with D hard to call. This CDR3 has 15 residues. Trimming stripped 4 bases from V and 4 bases from J, with 16 bases between. The V gene's germline CDR1 is SEHNR and CDR2 FQNEAQ (reference sequence). The CDR3 DNA follows: TGTGCCAGCAGCTCATTGACATTGGCGGGCACTGAAGCTTTCTTT. It codes for CASSSLTLAGTEAFF.

This rearrangement joins TRBV2 to TRBJ2-5; D assignment may be TRBD1 or TRBD2 (5 bases each). The length of the CDR3 is 13 residues. The V gene lost 6 bases and the J gene lost 5 bases, with 13 bases spanning the gap. Germline V lookup: CDR1 SNHLY, CDR2 FYNNEI. CDR3 region: CASSPGAGETQYF. The DNA for the CDR3 is TGTGCCAGCAGCCCCGGGGCCGGGGAGACCCAGTACTTC.

This clone occurred once. The chain combines TRBV5-1 with TRBJ2-2; possibly TRBD1 or TRBD2 for D (5 bases each). CDR3 length: 16 residues. V lost 0 bases to trimming and J lost 1 base, with 10 bases between them. The germline CDR1 and CDR2 sequences are SGHRS and YFSETQ. Here the CDR3 DNA reads TGCGCCAGCAGCTTGGGGGACGGGAAGAACACCGGGGAGCTGTTTTTT. It yields the protein CASSLGDGKNTGELFF.

The genes are TRBV18 and TRBJ1-6; D remains ambiguous. Germline lookup yields CDR1 KGHSH and CDR2 LQKENI. This CDR3 is built from 12 residues. V was trimmed by 8 bases and J by 4 bases, leaving 6 bases between them. The CDR3 loop is CASTSYNSPLHF. The DNA of the CDR3 is TGTGCCAGCACTTCATATAATTCACCCCTCCACTTT.

The V gene is TRBV30, the J gene TRBJ1-5; D not resolved. Trimming shortened V by 4 bases and J by 2 bases, and 9 bases separated the two germline ends. The CDR3 is 13 residues long. CDR1 GTSNPN and CDR2 SVGIG come from the germline V gene (reference sequence). As DNA, the CDR3 is TGTGCCTGGAATTTATACCGCAATCAGCCCCAGCATTTT. Its protein product is CAWNLYRNQPQHF.

This chain's CDR3 is CASSPPGPGWGNPTYEQYF. The CDR3 DNA reads TGTGCCAGCAGCCCACCCGGTCCCGGCTGGGGGAACCCCACCTACGAGCAGTACTTC. The chain combines TRBV11-3 with TRBJ2-5; D could derive from TRBD1 or TRBD2 (5 bases each). Near its end, the DNA agrees better with TRBJ2-7, so the J call may be wrong. CDR3 length: 19 residues. The V gene's germline CDR1 is SGHNT and CDR2 YENEEA.

The chain couples TRBV27 to TRBJ2-3, with D hard to call. The ends were cut back, 3 bases at V and 6 bases at J, with 13 bases in the middle. The CDR3 spans 14 residues. Germline assignment: CDR1 MNHEY and CDR2 SMNVEV (reference sequence). The DNA for the CDR3 is TGTGCCAGCAGTTTGGTCGTGTCCGGGGATACGCAGTATTTT. Translated, it gives CASSLVVSGDTQYF.

V and J are TRBV9 and TRBJ2-1; TRBD2 agrees at 7 bases. The CDR3 contains 15 residues. After removal of 1 base from V and 1 base from J, the junction contained 2 bases not matched to a gene. Germline CDR1 and CDR2: SGDLS and YYNGEE. CDR3 DNA sequence: TGTGCCAGCAGCGTACTAGCGGAGTCCTACAATGAGCAGTTCTTC. It specifies CASSVLAESYNEQFF.

This clone was detected a few times. It is likely a read error: a sequence one base away is far more abundant. The J gene is TRBJ1-1, the V gene TRBV11-2; D uncertain. Deletions cut 5 bases from V and 0 bases from J, with 7 bases between. This CDR3 region has 13 residues. Germline V gene data show CDR1 as SGHAT and CDR2 as FQNNGV. The CDR3 sequence: CASSPKMNTEAFF. The CDR3 DNA is TGTGCCAGCAGCCCTAAGATGAACACTGAAGCTTTCTTT.

The chain combines TRBV5-4 with TRBJ2-2; D might be TRBD1 or TRBD2, each matching 5 bases. The length of the CDR3 is 12 residues. V lost 4 bases, J lost 7 bases, and 8 bases lay in between. Germline V gives CDR1 SGHNT, CDR2 YYREEE (reference sequence). The CDR3 loop reads CASSPRGGELFF. The CDR3 DNA is TGTGCCAGCAGCCCGAGGGGCGGGGAGCTGTTTTTT.

This chain uses TRBV6-1 with TRBJ2-7; TRBD1 matches at 8 bases. The CDR3 consists of 13 residues. The ends lost 9 bases at V and 2 bases at J; junction bases unmatched: 6. Germline lookup yields CDR1 MNHNS and CDR2 SASEGT. CDR3 amino acids: CASHPGQAYEQYF. The CDR3 DNA is TGTGCCAGTCACCCGGGACAGGCCTACGAGCAGTACTTC.

This chain joins TRBV27 and TRBJ1-1; TRBD1 is a possible D gene (5 bases). With 7 bases removed from V and 6 bases from J, the gap between germline ends came to 18 bases. Per the germline V gene, CDR1 is MNHEY and CDR2 is SMNVEV (reference sequence). This CDR3 region has 14 residues. Here the CDR3 reads CASTKTGGWAEAFF. Here the CDR3 DNA reads TGTGCCAGCACCAAAACAGGCGGGTGGGCTGAAGCTTTCTTT.

The V and J genes are TRBV10-3 and TRBJ2-3; 9 positions agree with TRBD1. J was trimmed by 0 bases and V by 4 bases; bases with no gene match: 5. Germline CDR1 is ENHRY and CDR2 is SYGVKD. The CDR3 loop spans 16 amino acids. This CDR3 reads CAISGVGTGSTDTQYF. The CDR3, as DNA: TGTGCCATCAGTGGGGTGGGGACAGGGAGCACAGATACGCAGTATTTT.

This sequence joins TRBV6-5 and TRBJ2-1, with unresolved D. From germline, CDR1 is MNHEY and CDR2 SVGAGI. Trimming removed 2 bases at V and 0 bases at J, with 11 bases between. The CDR3 is made up of 16 amino acids. The CDR3 DNA reads as TGTGCCAGCAGTTACAGGGTATGGGGCTCCTACAATGAGCAGTTCTTC. Translating it yields CASSYRVWGSYNEQFF.

The V and J genes are TRBV5-1 and TRBJ1-2, with a possible D match to TRBD1 (5 bases). Germline CDR1 is SGHRS and CDR2 is YFSETQ. Trimming stripped 0 bases from V and 6 bases from J, with 9 bases between. The CDR3 is made up of 13 amino acids. The CDR3 region is CASSLGQGNGYTF. CDR3 in DNA: TGCGCCAGCAGCTTGGGTCAGGGTAATGGCTACACCTTC.

The V gene is TRBV11-1, the J gene TRBJ1-1, with D possibly TRBD1 on 5 matching bases. The CDR3 extends over 12 amino acids. CDR1 and CDR2 (germline): SGHAT, FQDESV (reference sequence). Trimming took off 5 bases at V and 4 bases at J, with 8 bases between the two ends. CDR3 sequence: CASSGGGTEAFF. The CDR3 DNA is TGTGCCAGCAGCGGGGGTGGCACTGAAGCTTTCTTT.

The gene calls are TRBV4-1 and TRBJ2-1; possibly TRBD2 for D (6 bases). Germline V gene lookup returns CDR1 MGHRA and CDR2 YSYEKL. This CDR3 contains 16 residues. With 4 bases removed from V and 4 bases from J, the gap between germline ends came to 17 bases. This CDR3 is CASSLRGASVYNEQFF. CDR3 nucleotides: TGCGCCAGCAGCCTACGCGGGGCTTCCGTGTACAATGAGCAGTTCTTC.

The J gene is TRBJ2-7, the V gene TRBV28; 9 nucleotides align to TRBD2. CDR1 and CDR2 (germline): MDHEN, SYDVKM. The length of the CDR3 is 13 residues. The V gene end was trimmed by 7 bases and the J gene end by 7 bases; junction bases not matched to a gene: 8. The CDR3 sequence is CASTPGAGGEQYF. Here the CDR3 DNA reads TGTGCCAGCACCCCAGGGGCGGGGGGGGAGCAGTACTTC.

This chain joins TRBV28 and TRBJ1-4, with D unclear. Germline V gives CDR1 MDHEN, CDR2 SYDVKM. The CDR3 is made up of 16 amino acids. Trimming left V 5 bases short and J 8 bases short, with 21 bases between. The CDR3: CASSTPQSGGREKLFF. DNA for the CDR3: TGTGCCAGCAGTACCCCCCAGAGTGGAGGTAGGGAAAAACTGTTTTTT.

The chain couples TRBV29-1 to TRBJ1-1, with a tentative D call TRBD1 (6 bases). Germline CDR1 reads SQVTM; CDR2 reads ANQGSEA. CDR3 length: 14 amino acids. Trimming shortened V by 7 bases and J by 6 bases, and 21 bases separated the two germline ends. CDR3 nucleotide sequence: TGCAGCGCTGTGGGGGCAGCTCAAGTCGCTGAAGCTTTCTTT. This translates into CSAVGAAQVAEAFF. Using reference TRBV29-1 and TRBJ1-1 for the parts outside the CDR3, the full variable domain is SAVISQKPSRDICQRGTSLTIQCQVDSQVTMMFWYRQQPGQSLTLIATANQGSEATYESGFVIDKFPISRPNLTFSTLTVSNMSPEDSSIYLCSAVGAAQVAEAFFGQGTRLTVV.

The chain combines TRBV7-2 with TRBJ2-5; D assignment may be TRBD1 or TRBD2 (5 bases each). The V end lost 5 bases, the J end lost 1 base, and 11 bases lay between the germline ends. CDR1 is SGHTA, CDR2 FQGNSA, per germline. This CDR3 is built from 14 residues. As DNA, the CDR3 is TGTGCCAGCAGCGCGCCGGGACGCCAAGAGACCCAGTACTTC. It translates to CASSAPGRQETQYF. Complete variable domain (other parts from reference TRBV7-2 and TRBJ2-5): GAGVSQSPSNKVTEKGKDVELRCDPISGHTALYWYRQSLGQGLEFLIYFQGNSAPDKSGLPSDRFSAERTGGSVSTLTIQRTQQEDSAVYLCASSAPGRQETQYFGPGTRLLVL.

The rearrangement joins TRBV27 to TRBJ1-6; D remains unclear. V was pared by 10 bases and J by 5 bases, with 12 bases between. Germline V gene data show CDR1 as MNHEY and CDR2 as SMNVEV (reference sequence). This CDR3 has 13 amino acids. The CDR3: CATRRTNNSPLHF. The CDR3 DNA reads as TGTGCCACCCGACGGACCAATAATTCACCCCTCCACTTT.

V usage is TRBV30 and J usage is TRBJ1-2, with a weak D call TRBD1 (6 bases). CDR1 is GTSNPN and CDR2 is SVGIG in the germline V gene (reference sequence). This CDR3 has 12 residues. Trimming shortened V by 3 bases and J by 6 bases, and 11 bases separated the two germline ends. This CDR3 is CAWRGGGDGYTF. Here the CDR3 DNA reads TGTGCCTGGAGGGGGGGCGGGGATGGCTACACCTTC.

This clone has only one observation. The chain carries TRBV6-5 and TRBJ2-2, with TRBD2 matching 10 bases. V dropped 8 bases and J dropped 6; count of bases not matched to a gene: 12. CDR3 length: 16 amino acids. CDR1 is MNHEY, CDR2 SVGAGI, per germline. CDR3 region: CASGFRSSGRAGELFF. The CDR3 bases are TGTGCCAGCGGTTTTAGGTCCAGCGGGAGGGCCGGGGAGCTGTTTTTT.